This T cell receptor beta chain was found in a study of chemoradiotherapy in HPV16-positive cancers (dated 2022 in TCRdb). The study in broad terms: Functional T-cell assays on cells from two HPV16-positive patients defined candidate HPV-specific T-cell clones and common TCR motifs. The candidate HPV-specific TCRs and motifs were subsequently tracked in TCR repertoires obtained from 90 or so patients with HPV-related cancers. Whether T-cell immunity against the HPV oncoproteins E6 and E7 changes during chemoradiotherapy and whether survival is affected by this immunity were examined in the study. Summary of the overall study and its limitations: Improved recurrence-free survival in HPV16-positive patients was associated with expansion of HPV-responsive T cells during chemoradiotherapy. Expansion of candidate HPV-specific clones and E7-related TCR motifs was observed in the tumor microenvironment during treatment, whereas no such expansion was observed for non-HPV-specific T cells. Only a couple of HPV16-positive patients were used to derive the functional definition of HPV-specific T cells, and the survival association was reported for HPV16-positive patients.

Repertoires were sampled multiple times during chemoradiotherapy, which allowed clonal expansion in the tumor microenvironment to be followed. Libraries were made using the immunoSEQ multiplex PCR assay. TCRdb took this table from immuneACCESS and kept in-frame rearrangements with V and J called. Such tables lack part of the clones; where checked against another copy, unresolved V genes explain under half of the gap, and the rest is unexplained. The sample has roughly 40,000 clones on record, 65% to 80% of them singletons. The ten largest clones represent more than 4.5% of the sample. This clone has just one count. Its antigen is unknown. The sample holds no much larger clone one base away, and base qualities are not on file. The germline V gene specifies LGHNA as CDR1 and YNFKEQ as CDR2. Reading from cysteine to phenylalanine, the CDR3 counts 16 amino acids. The entry retains the CDR3 DNA only, 48 bases that are in frame from base 1. Clipping removes 3 bases from V and 5 bases from J, with 6 as the unmatched junction base count.

Sequenced here: blood, sampled from a patient who underwent chemoradiotherapy. Recombination linked TRBV4-2 to TRBJ1-4, with 10 middle bases fitting TRBD1. The receptor was derived from a human donor with HPV-associated anogenital cancer. Here the CDR3 is given as CASSHGQGGENEKLFF. The nucleotides read TGTGCCAGCAGCCACGGACAGGGGGGGGAAAATGAAAAACTGTTTTTT.